The 27 T cell receptor beta chains listed next were all sequenced from one sample in a study of CD8+CD57+ T cells in acquired aplastic anemia. Sequencing involved patients with CD8+CD57+ cell expansion previously shown by flow cytometry. The TCR beta profiling, which covered VDJ combination and CDR3 sequence, was carried out using genomic DNA as the template. TCRdb re-called the reads with MiXCR, one entry per CDR3 protein. The sample consists of 180,000 or so distinct CDR3 sequences, under 50% of them appearing once. The sample was sorted CD4+, CD8+, or CD8+CD57+ T cells (not recorded which) from PBMCs. The receptor source for this set is a human donor with aplastic anemia.

This clonotype was detected a few times. V and J are TRBV29-1 and TRBJ2-7; 12 bases match TRBD2. The CDR3 extends over 13 amino acids. Per germline, CDR1 SQVTM and CDR2 ANQGSEA. V gave up 6 bases and J gave up 4 bases; unmatched junction bases: 4. DNA of the CDR3: TGCAGCGTGCTGACTAGCGGGAGTTACGAGCAGTACTTC. This translates into CSVLTSGSYEQYF.

V usage is TRBV18 and J usage is TRBJ1-5; D is uncertain. This CDR3 is built from 15 residues. The V end lost 6 bases, the J end lost 0 bases, and 12 bases lay between the germline ends. The germline CDR1 and CDR2 sequences are KGHSH and LQKENI. CDR3 loop: CASSLSTDSNQPQHF. The CDR3 coding sequence is TGTGCCAGCTCTCTCTCCACGGATAGCAATCAGCCCCAGCATTTT. Together with reference TRBV18 and TRBJ1-5, the CDR3 gives the full variable domain: NAGVMQNPRHLVRRRGQEARLRCSPMKGHSHVYWYRQLPEEGLKFMVYLQKENIIDESGMPKERFSAEFPKEGPSILRIQQVVRGDSAAYFCASSLSTDSNQPQHFGDGTRLSIL.

The chain joins TRBV20-1 to TRBJ1-4, with 8 nucleotides matching TRBD1. CDR3 length: 13 amino acids. V shed 0 bases and J 8 bases; nucleotides not matched to a gene: 2. The germline V gene has CDR1 DFQATT and CDR2 SNEGSKA (reference sequence). The CDR3 nucleotides are TGCAGTGCTAGAGAAGGACAGGGCGAAAAACTGTTTTTT. Translating it yields CSAREGQGEKLFF.

This clonotype was counted at least ten times. This sequence joins TRBV2 and TRBJ2-1; no clear D. The CDR3 has 10 amino acids. V was trimmed by 6 bases and J by 7 bases, leaving 4 bases between them. In germline, CDR1 is SNHLY, CDR2 FYNNEI. CDR3 nucleotide sequence: TGTGCCAGCAGAGGGAATGAGCAGTTCTTC. It codes for CASRGNEQFF.

Worth noting for this clonotype: With a much larger clone just one base away, this may be a read error. The chain joins TRBV20-1 to TRBJ2-5; 7 positions match TRBD2. The CDR3 has 16 residues. CDR1 DFQATT and CDR2 SNEGSKA come from the germline V gene (reference sequence). CDR3 in DNA: TGCAGTTCGGGGCCCCTCCAGCGGGGCCTTGAGGAGACCCTGTACTTC. This translates into CSSGPLQRGLEETLYF.

This clonotype showed up many times. The rearrangement joins TRBV5-8 to TRBJ1-4; D perhaps matches TRBD1 (5 bases). The CDR3 covers 11 residues. The V end lost 1 base, the J end lost 11 bases, and 6 bases lay between the germline ends. Per the germline V gene, CDR1 is SGHTS and CDR2 is YDEGEE. CDR3 loop: CASSLTGKLFF. As DNA, the CDR3 is TGTGCCAGCAGCTTGACAGGCAAACTGTTTTTT.

This clonotype was seen ten or more times. The chain carries TRBV20-1 and TRBJ2-3; D unresolved. Germline V gene sequence: CDR1 DFQATT, CDR2 SNEGSKA (reference sequence). The CDR3 spans 13 residues. Trimming removed 3 bases from V and 6 bases from J, with 13 bases in between. CDR3 coding DNA: TGCAGTGCTAGTCTGAATTTTCGGGATACGCAGTATTTT. It translates to CSASLNFRDTQYF.

The chain recombines TRBV10-3 with TRBJ2-7; perhaps TRBD1 as D (6 bases). The CDR3 consists of 14 residues. V lost 5 bases and J 2 bases, leaving 13 bases between the germline ends. Germline assignment: CDR1 ENHRY and CDR2 SYGVKD. CDR3 amino acids: CAISRFGQTYEQYF. In DNA form, the CDR3 reads TGTGCCATCAGTCGTTTTGGACAGACCTACGAGCAGTACTTC.

The chain employs TRBV10-3 and TRBJ1-3; D is uncertain. The CDR3 totals 13 residues. Germline CDR1 is ENHRY and CDR2 is SYGVKD. The germline V and J ends were trimmed by 7 bases and 2 bases, with 9 bases remaining between them. The DNA for the CDR3 is TGTGCCATCAAGGCAGTCACTGGAAACACCATATATTTT. Encoded protein: CAIKAVTGNTIYF.

The J gene is TRBJ1-5, the V gene TRBV6-5; D gene ambiguous. Looked up from germline, CDR1 is MNHEY and CDR2 is SVGAGI. The CDR3 totals 14 residues. V lost 1 base to trimming and J lost 4 bases, with 8 bases between them. In DNA, the CDR3 is TGTGCCAGCAGTTACTTTCCGTTGAATCAGCCCCAGCATTTT. Amino acid sequence: CASSYFPLNQPQHF.

The chain couples TRBV10-3 to TRBJ2-5; D may be TRBD1 (6 bases). The CDR3 has 16 amino acids. The V gene lost 7 bases and the J gene lost 2 bases, with 20 bases spanning the gap. The V gene's germline CDR1 is ENHRY and CDR2 SYGVKD. CDR3 sequence (DNA): TGTGCCATCAACCGAGACAGGTGGGGGTTTCAAGAGACCCAGTACTTC. This translates into CAINRDRWGFQETQYF.

This clonotype was counted many times. The chain carries TRBV7-8 and TRBJ1-3; tentatively, D is TRBD1 (5 bases). V lost 6 bases to trimming and J lost 0 bases, with 15 bases between them. CDR1 is SGHVS and CDR2 is FQNEAQ in the germline V gene. The length of the CDR3 is 16 residues. CDR3 protein: CASRLDDRRSGNTIYF. The CDR3 nucleotides read TGTGCCAGCAGGCTAGATGACAGACGCTCTGGAAACACCATATATTTT.

This clonotype was recorded a few times. The rearrangement joins TRBV20-1 to TRBJ1-6; possibly TRBD1 for D (6 bases). This CDR3 region has 14 residues. Per the germline V gene, CDR1 is DFQATT and CDR2 is SNEGSKA (reference sequence). Trimming took off 6 bases at V and 12 bases at J, with 21 bases between the two ends. The CDR3: CSARTASLDGPLHF. The CDR3 DNA reads TGCAGTGCAAGGACAGCTAGCCTCGACGGACCCCTCCACTTT.

This clonotype was counted a single time. The chain carries TRBV7-9 and TRBJ2-7; D unclear. Germline loops: CDR1 SEHNR, CDR2 FQNEAQ (reference sequence). Between the trimmed V and J ends, which lost 3 bases and 3 bases, there was a span of 9 bases. The CDR3 runs 13 residues. In nucleotides, the CDR3 is TGTGCCAGCAGCTTGTTTAAGGGCTACGAGCAGTACTTC. This encodes CASSLFKGYEQYF. Using reference TRBV7-9 and TRBJ2-7 for the parts outside the CDR3, the full variable domain is DTGVSQNPRHKITKRGQNVTFRCDPISEHNRLYWYRQTLGQGPEFLTYFQNEAQLEKSRLLSDRFSAERPKGSFSTLEIQRTEQGDSAMYLCASSLFKGYEQYFGPGTRLTVT.

This clonotype was seen ten or more times. V is TRBV4-3 and J is TRBJ1-2, with D possibly TRBD1 on 5 matching bases. Deletions cut 0 bases from V and 7 bases from J, with 9 bases between. Germline V gene lookup returns CDR1 LGHNA and CDR2 YSLEER. The CDR3 runs to 13 residues. The CDR3 protein is CASSQERQGGYTF. The DNA of the CDR3 is TGCGCCAGCAGCCAAGAACGCCAGGGTGGCTACACCTTC.

The chain joins TRBV15 to TRBJ1-4; 7 bases are shared with TRBD1. CDR3 length: 14 amino acids. CDR1 and CDR2 from the germline V gene are LNHNV and YYDKDF (reference sequence). After removal of 6 bases from V and 8 bases from J, the junction contained 9 bases not matched to a gene. The CDR3 region is CATRGGQVGEKLFF. For the CDR3, the DNA is TGTGCCACCAGAGGGGGCCAAGTAGGCGAAAAACTGTTTTTT.

This clonotype was seen only a few times. The chain uses TRBV7-2 and TRBJ2-2; 11 bases map to TRBD1. In germline, CDR1 is SGHTA, CDR2 FQGNSA. The CDR3 runs to 15 residues. The junction had 2 bases not matched to a gene; V was cut back by 0 bases and J by 8 bases. CDR3 sequence (DNA): TGTGCCAGCAGCTTAGCCGGACAGGGGGCTGGGGAGCTGTTTTTT. This sequence encodes CASSLAGQGAGELFF.

The chain couples TRBV7-3 to TRBJ2-3; D is possibly TRBD2 (5 bases). This CDR3 comprises 13 residues. Trimming pared 4 bases from V and 6 bases from J, leaving 11 bases between. CDR1 SGHTA and CDR2 FQGTGA come from the germline V gene. CDR3 sequence reads: CASSYDQRDTQYF. The CDR3 nucleotides are TGTGCCAGCAGCTATGATCAGCGGGATACGCAGTATTTT.

This clonotype showed up many times. The V call is TRBV5-4, the J call TRBJ2-3, with D possibly being TRBD1 (7 bases). CDR3 length: 15 amino acids. The germline CDR1 and CDR2 sequences are SGHNT and YYREEE (reference sequence). V lost 4 bases, J lost 0 bases, and 12 bases lay in between. CDR3 in amino acids: CASSGGGRSTDTQYF. For the CDR3, the DNA is TGTGCCAGCAGCGGAGGGGGCAGGAGCACAGATACGCAGTATTTT.

Concerning this clonotype itself: One junction end does not reproduce the germline sequence, and a read error may be involved. The chain recombines TRBV24-1 with TRBJ2-6; D might be TRBD1 or TRBD2, each matching 5 bases. The CDR3 has 17 residues. Per germline, CDR1 KGHDR and CDR2 SFDVKD. The CDR3 loop reads CAISDPGRFSGANVLAF. The CDR3 DNA reads as TGTGCCATCAGTGACCCGGGACGGTTCTCTGGGGCCAACGTCCTGGCTTTC.

The genes are TRBV7-2 and TRBJ1-2; no clear D gene. The CDR3 extends over 11 amino acids. The V gene lost 2 bases and the J gene lost 7 bases, with 5 bases spanning the gap. CDR1 is SGHTA and CDR2 is FQGNSA in the germline V gene. CDR3 region: CASSLKIGYTF. DNA of the CDR3: TGTGCCAGCAGCTTAAAGATTGGCTACACCTTC.

Ten or more counts support this clonotype. The J gene is TRBJ1-6, the V gene TRBV7-3, with 8 bases matching TRBD1. The germline gives CDR1 SGHTA, CDR2 FQGTGA. Trimming at V came to 4 bases and at J to 3 bases, leaving 2 bases not matched to a gene. CDR3 length equals 15 residues. DNA of the CDR3: TGTGCCAGCAGCTCCGGACAGGGCTATAATTCACCCCTCCACTTT. It encodes CASSSGQGYNSPLHF.

The chain links TRBV29-1 to TRBJ2-1, with unresolved D. This CDR3 is built from 11 residues. CDR1 and CDR2 (germline): SQVTM, ANQGSEA. V lost 5 bases and J lost 6, with 8 bases in between. The chain's CDR3 is CSVSRANEQFF. The CDR3 nucleotides are TGCAGCGTTTCTCGGGCCAATGAGCAGTTCTTC.

The chain carries TRBV5-1 and TRBJ1-2; D gene unclear. V dropped 2 bases and J dropped 3 bases, with 8 bases sitting between them. This CDR3 contains 13 residues. Germline CDR1 SGHRS, CDR2 YFSETQ. This chain's CDR3 is CASSFSSDYGYTF. The DNA for the CDR3 is TGCGCCAGCAGCTTTTCATCCGACTATGGCTACACCTTC.

The chain joins TRBV25-1 to TRBJ2-3, with TRBD1 matching over 9 bases. The CDR3 is 16 amino acids. Trimming took 4 bases from V and 7 from J; bases not matched to a gene: 12. The V gene's germline CDR1 is MGHDK and CDR2 SYGVNS. The CDR3 is CASSGGRDRARNTQYF. DNA of the CDR3: TGTGCCAGCAGTGGAGGCCGGGACAGGGCACGAAATACGCAGTATTTT.

This clonotype has a count of ten or more. The chain recombines TRBV12-3 or TRBV12-4 with TRBJ2-5; 7 bases align to TRBD1. The CDR3 loop spans 16 amino acids. After removal of 0 bases from V and 5 bases from J, the junction contained 9 bases not matched to a gene. The CDR3 region is CASSLANRGPMETQYF. The CDR3 nucleotides read TGTGCCAGCAGTTTAGCGAACAGGGGCCCCATGGAGACCCAGTACTTC.

This clonotype showed up just a few times. A much larger clone is a single base away; this may be a read error. The J gene is TRBJ1-4, the V gene TRBV7-9, with TRBD1 identical over 8 bases. The CDR3 extends over 17 amino acids. CDR1 and CDR2 from the germline V gene are SEHNR and FQNEAQ (reference sequence). CDR3 in DNA: TGTGCCAGCAGCTTAAATGTAGGACAGGGCAATAATGAAGAACTGTTTTTT. Protein: CASSLNVGQGNNEELFF.